This T cell receptor beta chain was sequenced during a study of T cell changes during pregnancy in multiple sclerosis. This CDR3 contains 14 residues. TCRdb's table, derived via immunoSEQ multiplex PCR, lists solely in-frame clones and lacks some. The data show some 89,000 clones, with about 94% seen just once and approximately 2.4% held by the top ten. Sequences were derived from peripheral blood, sampled in the third trimester of pregnancy. This chain joins TRBV21-1 and TRBJ1-5. TRBV21-1 is a pseudogene. The receptor's source is a female donor with multiple sclerosis, enrolled in a pregnancy study. The CDR3 region is CASSKKPTCQPQHF. CDR3 nucleotides: TGTGCCAGCAGCAAAAAACCCACTTGTCAGCCCCAGCATTTT.